This record concerns one T cell receptor (beta chain) sequence. Trimming removed 2 bases from V and 7 bases from J, with 11 bases in between. This CDR3 is built from 13 residues. Germline CDR1 and CDR2: SSHAT and FNYEAQ (reference sequence). The sample comes from a study of blood T cell repertoires in COVID-19. Study information: Samples taken during acute and convalescent COVID-19 were collected in the United States, Italy and Spain. The analysed material was cDNA or gDNA that came from T cells, B-cell-depleted T cells, or PBMCs.

Some clones are missing from TCRdb's copy, which holds only in-frame ones; the method was immunoSEQ multiplex PCR. The table lists some 240,000 clones, 75% to 90% of them singletons. The chain links TRBV7-7 to TRBJ2-5; D is undetermined. Sequences were obtained from peripheral blood. This sequence originates from a woman aged 55 to 70 with active or convalescent COVID-19. The CDR3 loop reads CASSLLVGGTQYF. DNA of the CDR3: TGTGCCAGCAGCTTATTGGTTGGCGGGACCCAGTACTTC.